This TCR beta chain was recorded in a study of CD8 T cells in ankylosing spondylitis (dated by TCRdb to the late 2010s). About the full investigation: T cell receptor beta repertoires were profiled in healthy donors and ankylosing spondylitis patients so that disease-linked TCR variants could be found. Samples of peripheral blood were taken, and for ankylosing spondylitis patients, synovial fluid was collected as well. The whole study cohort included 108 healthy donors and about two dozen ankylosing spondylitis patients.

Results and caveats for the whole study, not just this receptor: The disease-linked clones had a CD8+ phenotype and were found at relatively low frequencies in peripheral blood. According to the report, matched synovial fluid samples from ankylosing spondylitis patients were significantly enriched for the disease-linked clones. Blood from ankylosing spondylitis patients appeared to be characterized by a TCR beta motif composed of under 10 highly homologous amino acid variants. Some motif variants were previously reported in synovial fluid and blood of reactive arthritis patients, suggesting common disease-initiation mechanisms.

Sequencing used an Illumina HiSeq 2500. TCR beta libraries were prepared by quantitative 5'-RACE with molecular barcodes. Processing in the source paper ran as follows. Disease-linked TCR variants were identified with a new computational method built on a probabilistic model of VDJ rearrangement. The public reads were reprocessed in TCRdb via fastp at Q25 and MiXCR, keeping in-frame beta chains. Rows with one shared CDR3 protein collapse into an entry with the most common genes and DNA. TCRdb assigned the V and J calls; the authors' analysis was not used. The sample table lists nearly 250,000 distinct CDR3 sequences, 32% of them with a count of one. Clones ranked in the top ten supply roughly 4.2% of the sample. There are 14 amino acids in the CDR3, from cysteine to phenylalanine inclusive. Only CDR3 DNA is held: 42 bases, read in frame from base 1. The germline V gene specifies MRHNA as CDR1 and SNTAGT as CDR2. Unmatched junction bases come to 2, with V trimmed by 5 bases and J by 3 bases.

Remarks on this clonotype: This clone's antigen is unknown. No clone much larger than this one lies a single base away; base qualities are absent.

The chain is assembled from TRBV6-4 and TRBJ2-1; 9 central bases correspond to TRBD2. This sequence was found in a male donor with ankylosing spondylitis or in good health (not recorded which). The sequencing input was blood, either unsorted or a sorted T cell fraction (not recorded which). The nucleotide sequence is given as TGTGCCAGCAGTAGAGCGGGGGGCTACAATGAGCAGTTCTTC. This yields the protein CASSRAGGYNEQFF.